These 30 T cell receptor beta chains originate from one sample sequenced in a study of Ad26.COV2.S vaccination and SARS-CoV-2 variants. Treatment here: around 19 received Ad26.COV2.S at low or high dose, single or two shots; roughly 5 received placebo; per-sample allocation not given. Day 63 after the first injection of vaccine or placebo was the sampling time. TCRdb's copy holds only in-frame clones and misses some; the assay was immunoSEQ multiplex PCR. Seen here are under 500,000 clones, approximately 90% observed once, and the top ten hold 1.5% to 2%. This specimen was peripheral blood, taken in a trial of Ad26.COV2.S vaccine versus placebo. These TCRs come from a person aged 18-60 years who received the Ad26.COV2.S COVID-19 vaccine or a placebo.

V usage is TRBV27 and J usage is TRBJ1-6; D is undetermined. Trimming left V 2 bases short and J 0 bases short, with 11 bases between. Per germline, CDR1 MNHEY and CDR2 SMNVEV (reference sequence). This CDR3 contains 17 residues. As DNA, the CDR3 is TGTGCCAGCAGTTTAGGTTTGGGATACTCCTATAATTCACCCCTCCACTTT. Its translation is CASSLGLGYSYNSPLHF.

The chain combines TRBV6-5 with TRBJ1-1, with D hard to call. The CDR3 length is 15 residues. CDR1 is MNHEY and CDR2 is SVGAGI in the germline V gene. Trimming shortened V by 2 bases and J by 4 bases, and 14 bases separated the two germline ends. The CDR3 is CASSYTGILSTEAFF. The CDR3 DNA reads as TGTGCCAGCAGTTACACGGGTATTTTGAGCACTGAAGCTTTCTTT.

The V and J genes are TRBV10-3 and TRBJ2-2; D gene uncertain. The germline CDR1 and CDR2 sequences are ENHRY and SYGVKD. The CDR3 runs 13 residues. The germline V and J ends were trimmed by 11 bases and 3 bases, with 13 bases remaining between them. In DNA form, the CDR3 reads TGTGCCGCCAAGGGTACTGACACCGGGGAGCTGTTTTTT. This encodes CAAKGTDTGELFF.

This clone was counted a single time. As DNA, the CDR3 is TGTGCCAGCAGCTTATTAGGACTAGCGGCTACCTACGAGCAGTACTTC. Its protein is CASSLLGLAATYEQYF. V gene TRBV7-2 combines with J gene TRBJ2-7; 10 positions match TRBD2. Germline V lookup: CDR1 SGHTA, CDR2 FQGNSA. This CDR3 is 16 amino acids long. V trimming: 2 bases; J trimming: 2 bases; junction bases outside the gene matches: 6.

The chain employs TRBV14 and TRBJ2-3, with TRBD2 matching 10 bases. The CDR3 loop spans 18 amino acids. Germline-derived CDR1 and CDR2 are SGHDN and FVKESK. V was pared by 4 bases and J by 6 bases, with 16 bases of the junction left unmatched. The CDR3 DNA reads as TGTGCCAGCAGCCCGATTCTGATAGCGGGGGGACTCCGGGATACGCAGTATTTT. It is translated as CASSPILIAGGLRDTQYF.

The CDR3 loop is CASSPGLGGRETQYF. The DNA of the CDR3 is TGTGCCAGCTCACCTGGACTAGGAGGGAGGGAGACCCAGTACTTC. The chain combines TRBV18 with TRBJ2-5; 7 nucleotides match TRBD2. CDR3 length: 15 amino acids. Looked up from germline, CDR1 is KGHSH and CDR2 is LQKENI. J was trimmed by 5 bases and V by 3 bases; bases with no gene match: 9.

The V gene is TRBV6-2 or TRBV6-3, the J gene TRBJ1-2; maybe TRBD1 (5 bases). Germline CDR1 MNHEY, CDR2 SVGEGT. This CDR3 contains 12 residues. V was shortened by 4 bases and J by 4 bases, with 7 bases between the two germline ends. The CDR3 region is CASSWGPYGYTF. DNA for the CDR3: TGTGCCAGCAGTTGGGGACCCTATGGCTACACCTTC.

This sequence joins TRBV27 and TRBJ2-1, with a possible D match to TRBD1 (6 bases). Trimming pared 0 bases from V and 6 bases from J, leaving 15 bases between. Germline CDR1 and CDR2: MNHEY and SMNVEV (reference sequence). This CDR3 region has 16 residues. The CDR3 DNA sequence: TGTGCCAGCAGTTTATCGCGCCCCCCGGACAGCAATGAGCAGTTCTTC. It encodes CASSLSRPPDSNEQFF.

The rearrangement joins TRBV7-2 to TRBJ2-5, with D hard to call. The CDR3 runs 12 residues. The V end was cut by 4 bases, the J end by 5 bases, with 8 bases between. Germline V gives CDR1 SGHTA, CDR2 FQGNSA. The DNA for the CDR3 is TGTGCCAGCAGCTCAACCGTTGAGACCCAGTACTTC. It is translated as CASSSTVETQYF.

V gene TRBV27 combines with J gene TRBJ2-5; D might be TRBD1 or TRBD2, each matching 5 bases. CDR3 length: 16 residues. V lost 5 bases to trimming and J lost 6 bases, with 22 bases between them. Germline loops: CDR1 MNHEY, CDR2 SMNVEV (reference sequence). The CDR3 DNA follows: TGTGCCAGCAGTCCATTAATCCCCATGGGGGTACAGACCCAGTACTTC. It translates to CASSPLIPMGVQTQYF.

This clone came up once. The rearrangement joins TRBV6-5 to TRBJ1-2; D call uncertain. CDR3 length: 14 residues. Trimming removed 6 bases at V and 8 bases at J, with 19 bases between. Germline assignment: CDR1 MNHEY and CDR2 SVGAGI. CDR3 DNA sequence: TGTGCCAGCAGCCGGCAGAAGAGCCCCAGCGGCTACACCTTC. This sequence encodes CASSRQKSPSGYTF.

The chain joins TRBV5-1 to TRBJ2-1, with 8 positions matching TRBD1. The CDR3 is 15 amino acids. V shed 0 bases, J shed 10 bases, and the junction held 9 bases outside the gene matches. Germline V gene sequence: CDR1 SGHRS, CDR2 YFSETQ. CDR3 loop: CASSLATGVRSEQFF. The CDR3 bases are TGCGCCAGCAGCTTGGCGACAGGGGTACGATCGGAGCAGTTCTTC.

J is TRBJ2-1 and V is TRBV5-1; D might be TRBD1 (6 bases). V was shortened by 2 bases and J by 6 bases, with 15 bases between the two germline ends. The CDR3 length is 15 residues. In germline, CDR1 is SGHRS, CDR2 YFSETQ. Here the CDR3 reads CASSLTRGNSNEQFF. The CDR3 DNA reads TGCGCCAGCAGCTTAACCAGGGGAAACAGCAATGAGCAGTTCTTC.

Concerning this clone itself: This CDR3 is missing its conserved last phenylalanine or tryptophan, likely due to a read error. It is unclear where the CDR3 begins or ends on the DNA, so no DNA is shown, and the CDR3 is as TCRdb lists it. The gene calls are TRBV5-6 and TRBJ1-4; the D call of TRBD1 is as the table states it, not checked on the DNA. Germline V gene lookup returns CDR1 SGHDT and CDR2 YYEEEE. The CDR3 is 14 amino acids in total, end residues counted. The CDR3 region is CASSLEQGGQGERI.

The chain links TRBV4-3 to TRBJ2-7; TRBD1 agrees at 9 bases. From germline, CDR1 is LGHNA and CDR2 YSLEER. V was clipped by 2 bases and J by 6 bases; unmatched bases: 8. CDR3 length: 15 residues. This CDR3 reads CASSQKGTGFAEQYF. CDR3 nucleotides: TGCGCCAGCAGCCAAAAGGGGACAGGGTTTGCCGAGCAGTACTTC.

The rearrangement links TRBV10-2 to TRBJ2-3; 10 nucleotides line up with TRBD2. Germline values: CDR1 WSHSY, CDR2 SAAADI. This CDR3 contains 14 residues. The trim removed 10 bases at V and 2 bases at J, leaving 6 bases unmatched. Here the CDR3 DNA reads TGCGCCACCTCAGCGGGGGGGATCACAGATACGCAGTATTTT. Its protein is CATSAGGITDTQYF.

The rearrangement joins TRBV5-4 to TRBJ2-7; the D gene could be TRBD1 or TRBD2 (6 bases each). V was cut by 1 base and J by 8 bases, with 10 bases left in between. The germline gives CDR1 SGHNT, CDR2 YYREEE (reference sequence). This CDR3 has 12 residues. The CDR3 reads CASSLNGGQQYF. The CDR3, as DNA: TGTGCCAGCAGCTTGAACGGGGGCCAGCAGTACTTC.

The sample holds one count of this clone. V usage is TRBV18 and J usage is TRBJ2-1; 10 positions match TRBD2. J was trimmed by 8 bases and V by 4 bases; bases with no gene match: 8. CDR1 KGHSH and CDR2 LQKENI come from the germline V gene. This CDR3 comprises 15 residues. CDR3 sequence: CASSLGAGGRYEQFF. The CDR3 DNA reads TGTGCCAGCTCACTCGGAGCGGGGGGGCGCTATGAGCAGTTCTTC.

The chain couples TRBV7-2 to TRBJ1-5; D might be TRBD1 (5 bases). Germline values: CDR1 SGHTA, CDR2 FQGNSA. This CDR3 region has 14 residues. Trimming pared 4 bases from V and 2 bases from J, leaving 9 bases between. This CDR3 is CASSSQGGNQPQHF. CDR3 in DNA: TGTGCCAGCAGCTCCCAGGGTGGCAATCAGCCCCAGCATTTT.

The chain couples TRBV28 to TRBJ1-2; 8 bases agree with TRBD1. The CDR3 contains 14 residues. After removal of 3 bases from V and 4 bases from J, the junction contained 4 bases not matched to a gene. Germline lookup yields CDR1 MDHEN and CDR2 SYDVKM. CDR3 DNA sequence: TGTGCCAGCAGTTTTTCGGGACAGGCCTATGGCTACACCTTC. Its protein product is CASSFSGQAYGYTF.

The CDR3 coding sequence is TGTGCCAGCACCCTACCAGCGGGGGGCCACGAGCAGTACTTC. This translates into CASTLPAGGHEQYF. The chain recombines TRBV5-6 with TRBJ2-7, with 9 bases that match TRBD2. Germline V gene sequence: CDR1 SGHDT, CDR2 YYEEEE. There are 14 residues in the CDR3. V was clipped by 6 bases and J by 5 bases; unmatched bases: 9.

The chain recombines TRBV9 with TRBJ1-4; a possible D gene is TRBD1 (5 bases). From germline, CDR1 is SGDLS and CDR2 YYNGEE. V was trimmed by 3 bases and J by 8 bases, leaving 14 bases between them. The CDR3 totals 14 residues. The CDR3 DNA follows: TGTGCCAGCAGCGCTACGGGGGAGGTGGAAAAACTGTTTTTT. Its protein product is CASSATGEVEKLFF.

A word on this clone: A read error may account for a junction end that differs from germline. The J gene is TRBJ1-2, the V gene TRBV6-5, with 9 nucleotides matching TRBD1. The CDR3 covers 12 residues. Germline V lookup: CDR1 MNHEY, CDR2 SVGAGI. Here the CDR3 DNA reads TGTGCCAGCAGTCAACAGGGGGCGGTCTTTTTTTTC. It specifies CASSQQGAVFFF.

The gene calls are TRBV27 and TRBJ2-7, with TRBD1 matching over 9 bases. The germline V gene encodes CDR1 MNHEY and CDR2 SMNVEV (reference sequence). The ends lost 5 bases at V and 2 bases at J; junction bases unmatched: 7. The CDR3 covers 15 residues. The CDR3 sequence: CASSAGTGNAYEQYF. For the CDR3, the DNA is TGTGCCAGCAGTGCAGGGACAGGGAATGCCTACGAGCAGTACTTC.

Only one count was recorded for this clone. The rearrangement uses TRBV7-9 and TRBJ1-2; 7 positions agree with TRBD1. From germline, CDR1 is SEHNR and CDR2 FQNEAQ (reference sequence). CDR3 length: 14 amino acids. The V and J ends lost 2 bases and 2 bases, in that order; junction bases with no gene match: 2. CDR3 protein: CASSLRGQNYGYTF. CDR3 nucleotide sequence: TGTGCCAGCAGCTTAAGGGGGCAGAACTATGGCTACACCTTC.

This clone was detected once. CDR3 DNA sequence: TGTGCCAGCAGCTTAGTAGGTACAGGGGTACGCTCACCCCTCCACTTT. Amino acids: CASSLVGTGVRSPLHF. This chain connects TRBV7-2 to TRBJ1-6, with TRBD1 matching 7 bases. The CDR3 sequence is 16 residues long. Germline CDR1 is SGHTA and CDR2 is FQGNSA. With 1 base clipped from V and 10 bases from J, the junction kept 10 bases outside the gene matches.

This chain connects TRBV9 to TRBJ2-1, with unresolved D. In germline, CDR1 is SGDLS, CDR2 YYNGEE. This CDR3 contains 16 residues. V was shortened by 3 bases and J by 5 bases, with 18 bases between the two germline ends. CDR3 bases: TGTGCCAGCAGCGCCCAGGCCTCTAGTTCCCACAATGAGCAGTTCTTC. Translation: CASSAQASSSHNEQFF.

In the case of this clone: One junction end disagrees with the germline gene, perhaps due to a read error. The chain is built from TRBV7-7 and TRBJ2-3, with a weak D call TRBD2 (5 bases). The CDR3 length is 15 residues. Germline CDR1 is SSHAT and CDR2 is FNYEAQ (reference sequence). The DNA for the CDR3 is TGTGCTAGCAGCTTAGTACTAGGCCCCACAGATACGCAGTATTTT. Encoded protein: CASSLVLGPTDTQYF.

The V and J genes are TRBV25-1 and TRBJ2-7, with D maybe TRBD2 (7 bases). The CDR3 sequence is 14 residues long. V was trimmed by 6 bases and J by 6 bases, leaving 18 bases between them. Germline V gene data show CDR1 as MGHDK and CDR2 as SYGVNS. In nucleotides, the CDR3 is TGTGCCAGCAGCACCCGGGCGGGGGCGGGCGAGCAGTACTTC. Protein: CASSTRAGAGEQYF.

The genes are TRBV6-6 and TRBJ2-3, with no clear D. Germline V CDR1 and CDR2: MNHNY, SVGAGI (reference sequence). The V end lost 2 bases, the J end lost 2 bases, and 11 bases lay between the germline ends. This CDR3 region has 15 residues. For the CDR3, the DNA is TGTGCCAGCAGTTACGAGAGAGACCCCACAGATACGCAGTATTTT. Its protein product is CASSYERDPTDTQYF.